The TCR beta chain under discussion was sequenced for a study of OX40 agonist ivuxolimab in advanced cancers. Study-level results: Circulating CD4+ and CD8+ T cells showed clonal expansion by week 6 at 0.1 to 3.0 mg/kg.

TCRdb's copy holds only in-frame clones and misses some; the assay was immunoSEQ multiplex PCR. This repertoire shows 55,000 to 75,000 clones, roughly 86% found once; its top ten account for less than 1.1%. After removal of 4 bases from V and 7 bases from J, the junction contained 8 bases not matched to a gene. The CDR3 loop spans 15 amino acids. Looked up from germline, CDR1 is MDHEN and CDR2 is SYDVKM. On this clone itself: The antigen is not known.

This chain joins TRBV28 and TRBJ2-7; TRBD1 agrees at 12 bases. The clonotype originates from an adult with an advanced solid tumor such as melanoma, head and neck, liver or kidney cancer. This specimen was CD4+ or CD8+ T cells sorted from blood, taken in a trial of the OX40 agonist ivuxolimab. CDR3 bases: TGTGCCAGCAGTTCCGGGACAGGGGGCCGGTGGGAGCAGTACTTC. Translation gives CASSSGTGGRWEQYF.